The source of this T cell receptor (beta chain) is a study of cytomegalovirus exposure and HLA in healthy donors. Overall study results and limits: While the bulk of TCR sequences proved rare, some public TCRs turned up in many donors.

Germline V lookup: CDR1 SNHLY, CDR2 FYNNEI. J was trimmed by 9 bases and V by 0 bases; bases with no gene match: 10. This CDR3 comprises 16 residues. Worth noting for this clone: The antigen is undetermined.

A multiplex PCR was run with 60 Vbeta primers and 13 Jbeta primers. Some clones are missing from TCRdb's copy, which holds only in-frame ones; the method was immunoSEQ multiplex PCR. The sample includes 130,000 or so clones, 77% of them seen just once. The TCR was taken from a man aged 18 to 29 in good health and CMV-seropositive. Sequencing used PBMCs. The chain combines TRBV2 with TRBJ2-2; 7 positions match TRBD2. CDR3 sequence reads: CASSEALREVPRELFF. CDR3 bases: TGTGCCAGCAGTGAAGCGCTTCGGGAGGTCCCCCGGGAGCTGTTTTTT.